The 4 T cell receptor beta chains below all came from one sample that was sequenced in a study of vaccination effects on CD4 cells after COVID-19. Some clones are missing from TCRdb's copy, which holds only in-frame ones; the method was immunoSEQ multiplex PCR. In the table there are roughly 63,000 clones, roughly three quarters of which are singletons. Antigen-specific CD4+ T cells were expanded (with viral peptide pools) by the ViraFEST assay ahead of sequencing. Between days 10 and 11 of culture, CD4+ T cells were separated out. Participants were given two doses of BNT162b2 or mRNA-1273 vaccine. For these receptors, no antigen is known. Sequences were derived from CD4+ T cells from PBMCs cultured with HCoV-OC43 spike peptides, sampled after COVID-19 vaccination. This sample's subset: HCoV-OC43 spike overlapping peptide pool stimulation. The receptors here all came from a human donor who received a COVID-19 vaccine.

The chain employs TRBV7-2 and TRBJ2-5, with D hard to call. The CDR3 sequence is 15 residues long. Trimming shortened V by 1 base and J by 3 bases, and 12 bases separated the two germline ends. In germline, CDR1 is SGHTA, CDR2 FQGNSA. The CDR3 bases are TGTGCCAGCAGCTTAGTGGCACATAGGGAAGAGACCCAGTACTTC. It codes for CASSLVAHREETQYF.

The chain has TRBV9 and TRBJ2-1; 7 positions match TRBD1. CDR3 length: 15 residues. Germline trimming cut 3 bases from V and 8 bases from J; bases unmatched to any gene: 11. In germline, CDR1 is SGDLS, CDR2 YYNGEE. CDR3 residues: CASSANPPTGDEQFF. CDR3 bases: TGTGCCAGCAGCGCAAATCCCCCTACAGGGGATGAGCAGTTCTTC.

V usage is TRBV28 and J usage is TRBJ2-2, with D perhaps being TRBD1 or TRBD2 (5 bases each). V was clipped by 0 bases and J by 0 bases, with 11 bases between them. Germline V gene sequence: CDR1 MDHEN, CDR2 SYDVKM. The CDR3 length is 17 residues. CDR3 sequence reads: CASSLWGVGANTGELFF. CDR3 in DNA: TGTGCCAGCAGTTTATGGGGGGTGGGGGCGAACACCGGGGAGCTGTTTTTT.

V is TRBV9 and J is TRBJ2-3; D possibly uses TRBD1 or TRBD2 (5 bases each). From germline, CDR1 is SGDLS and CDR2 YYNGEE. CDR3 length: 14 amino acids. Deletions cut 0 bases from V and 7 bases from J, with 12 bases between. CDR3 region: CASSVAGTDNTQYF. CDR3 DNA: TGTGCCAGCAGCGTAGCTGGGACGGATAATACGCAGTATTTT.